A single T cell receptor beta chain is shown here with its context. What antigen it recognizes has not been identified. There are no base qualities to consult, and no much larger clone falls within one base. Library method: the immunoSEQ multiplex PCR assay. TCRdb took this table from immuneACCESS and kept in-frame rearrangements with V and J called. Such tables lack part of the clones; where checked against another copy, unresolved V genes explain under half of the gap, and the rest is unexplained. Across this sample there are about 81,000 clones, with approximately 94% seen only once. The ten most abundant clones make up 2.5% of the sample. The data are from a study of T cell changes during pregnancy in multiple sclerosis (dated by TCRdb to the late 2010s). About the full investigation: The study looked at changes in the T cell repertoire across pregnancy in women with multiple sclerosis.

The sequencing here drew on peripheral blood, taken in the third trimester of pregnancy. The TCR sequence derives from a female donor with multiple sclerosis, enrolled in a pregnancy study.

The bases are TGCGCCAGCAGCCCCCAGGGGGGTCCCTACGAGCAGTACTTC. Translated, it reads CASSPQGGPYEQYF. The chain links TRBV5-1 with TRBJ2-7; possibly the D gene is TRBD1, per 7 matching bases. The germline V gene provides CDR1 SGHRS and CDR2 YFSETQ. The CDR3 sequence holds 14 residues, the cysteine and phenylalanine included. Only the CDR3 DNA stays, 42 bases, in frame from base 1. V is reduced by 4 bases and J by 2 bases, leaving a spacing of 13 bases between them.